A single sample is the source of the 18 T cell receptor beta chains below, sequenced in a study of T cells in Graves' hyperthyroidism and ophthalmopathy. RNA transcripts provided the source from which TCR beta CDR3 regions were amplified. HTBI primers were employed in a first-round RT-PCR of the TCR CDR3. A single record per CDR3 protein comes from TCRdb applying MiXCR to the multiplex PCR reads. Of more than 550,000 distinct CDR3 sequences listed, just under 45% are singletons. The sequencing input was peripheral blood or thyroid tissue (not recorded which). Receptor source: an adult man with Graves' disease, either hyperthyroidism or ophthalmopathy (not recorded which).

This rearrangement joins TRBV25-1 to TRBJ1-4; D is uncertain. V gave up 8 bases and J gave up 4 bases, with 11 bases separating them. From germline, CDR1 is MGHDK and CDR2 SYGVNS. This CDR3 spans 13 amino acids. CDR3: CASSPDLNEKLFF. The CDR3 bases are TGTGCCAGCTCCCCCGACCTTAATGAAAAACTGTTTTTT. The whole variable domain, remainder taken from reference TRBV25-1 and TRBJ1-4, is EADIYQTPRYLVIGTGKKITLECSQTMGHDKMYWYQQDPGMELHLIHYSYGVNSTEKGDLSSESTVSRIRTEHFPLTLESARPSHTSQYLCASSPDLNEKLFFGSGTQLSVL.

This clonotype was detected ten times or more. The V gene is TRBV5-1, the J gene TRBJ2-7; 11 nucleotides match TRBD1. CDR1 SGHRS and CDR2 YFSETQ come from the germline V gene. The trim removed 4 bases at V and 2 bases at J, leaving 5 bases unmatched. CDR3 length: 15 amino acids. This CDR3 is CASSHLGQGAYEQYF. As DNA, the CDR3 is TGCGCCAGCAGCCACTTGGGACAGGGGGCCTACGAGCAGTACTTC.

This chain uses TRBV30 with TRBJ1-4; 7 positions match TRBD1. CDR3 length: 11 residues. The V and J ends lost 4 bases and 10 bases, in that order; junction bases with no gene match: 3. CDR1 and CDR2 (germline): GTSNPN, SVGIG (reference sequence). CDR3 sequence reads: CAWNRQGKLFF. In DNA form, the CDR3 reads TGTGCCTGGAATCGACAGGGAAAACTGTTTTTT.

At least ten counts were recorded for this clonotype. The V call is TRBV7-9, the J call TRBJ1-4, with D tentatively TRBD1 (5 bases). There are 12 residues in the CDR3. Germline lookup yields CDR1 SEHNR and CDR2 FQNEAQ (reference sequence). CDR3 coding DNA: TGTGCTCCGGGGGAGGCCAATGAAAAACTGTTTTTT. This codes for CAPGEANEKLFF.

The chain links TRBV25-1 to TRBJ2-7, with D uncertain. This CDR3 is built from 13 residues. Trimming took 11 bases from V and 2 from J, leaving 16 bases between them. Germline CDR1 MGHDK, CDR2 SYGVNS. CDR3 loop: CAEGLGQPYEQYF. The CDR3 DNA reads TGTGCCGAAGGGCTAGGGCAGCCCTACGAGCAGTACTTC.

Turning to this clonotype: A much larger clone differs by one base, so this may be a read error. The rearrangement links TRBV29-1 to TRBJ1-2, with D possibly TRBD1 on 5 matching bases. The CDR3 is 13 amino acids. CDR1 is SQVTM and CDR2 is ANQGSEA in the germline V gene. V was cut by 4 bases and J by 6 bases, with 15 bases left in between. In nucleotides, the CDR3 is TGCAGCGTTGGAGGGGTCTTCGTGGATGGCTACACCTTC. Translated: CSVGGVFVDGYTF.

The chain combines TRBV20-1 with TRBJ1-6; no clear D gene. The germline V and J ends were trimmed by 3 bases and 8 bases, with 20 bases remaining between them. CDR1 and CDR2 from the germline V gene are DFQATT and SNEGSKA (reference sequence). This CDR3 is built from 16 residues. The DNA for the CDR3 is TGCAGTGCTAGGAAGTTAACAAGAAGCACTTATTCACCCCTCCACTTT. Translated: CSARKLTRSTYSPLHF.

This clonotype was picked up many times. V gene TRBV29-1 combines with J gene TRBJ1-1; no definite D call. The CDR3 has 15 amino acids. The V end lost 2 bases, the J end lost 2 bases, and 15 bases lay between the germline ends. Germline V lookup: CDR1 SQVTM, CDR2 ANQGSEA. Here the CDR3 DNA reads TGCAGCGTTGAACCGGGTTGGGCGGGCAACACTGAAGCTTTCTTT. Protein: CSVEPGWAGNTEAFF.

The J gene is TRBJ2-7, the V gene TRBV11-2, with D uncertain. The CDR3 spans 14 residues. Trimming pared 0 bases from V and 3 bases from J, leaving 9 bases between. In germline, CDR1 is SGHAT, CDR2 FQNNGV. For the CDR3, the DNA is TGTGCCAGCAGCTTAGAATGGTCCGACTACGAGCAGTACTTC. It specifies CASSLEWSDYEQYF.

This clonotype was seen a single time. The rearrangement joins TRBV2 to TRBJ2-7; D may match TRBD1 or TRBD2 (5 bases each). Germline-derived CDR1 and CDR2 are SNHLY and FYNNEI. The CDR3 extends over 11 amino acids. The V end lost 6 bases, the J end lost 8 bases, and 11 bases lay between the germline ends. As DNA, the CDR3 is TGTGCCAGCAGGAACCGGGACCAGCAGTACTTC. This translates into CASRNRDQQYF.

This clonotype occurred a few times. The J gene is TRBJ1-5, the V gene TRBV6-5; D is uncertain. Trimming removed 4 bases from V and 5 bases from J, with 9 bases in between. Germline V gene data show CDR1 as MNHEY and CDR2 as SVGAGI. The CDR3 has 13 residues. DNA for the CDR3: TGTGCCAGCAGTTTCCGGTGGGATCAGCCCCAGCATTTT. Residues: CASSFRWDQPQHF.

The chain joins TRBV7-9 to TRBJ2-7, with 8 bases identical to TRBD1. Germline V gene sequence: CDR1 SEHNR, CDR2 FQNEAQ (reference sequence). The V gene end was trimmed by 6 bases and the J gene end by 10 bases; junction bases not matched to a gene: 14. The CDR3 is made up of 14 amino acids. The CDR3 DNA reads as TGTGCCAGCAGTTACTCGAGTCAGGGGGCCGATCAGTACTTC. Translating gives CASSYSSQGADQYF.

This clonotype was observed a single time. This chain uses TRBV2 with TRBJ1-1; D gene unclear. V dropped 8 bases and J dropped 11 bases, with 30 bases sitting between them. Germline CDR1 is SNHLY and CDR2 is FYNNEI. This CDR3 has 16 amino acids. The DNA of the CDR3 is TGTGCCAGCGCCAGCAGCTTAGACAATTTAGGAAGGGAGGCTTTCTTT. Translating gives CASASSLDNLGREAFF.

The chain links TRBV3-1 to TRBJ1-2; the D is unclear. The CDR3 contains 14 residues. Deletions cut 0 bases from V and 8 bases from J, with 13 bases between. Germline CDR1 LGHDT, CDR2 YNNKEL (reference sequence). The CDR3 nucleotides are TGTGCCAGCAGCCAAGATCTAAGGATCTCCGGCTACACCTTC. It yields the protein CASSQDLRISGYTF.

For this clonotype: A single base separates this from a much larger clone, so it may be a read error. The chain couples TRBV11-1 to TRBJ2-7, with 9 nucleotides matching TRBD1. After removal of 3 bases from V and 0 bases from J, the junction contained 3 bases not matched to a gene. Per germline, CDR1 SGHAT and CDR2 FQDESV (reference sequence). The CDR3 has 15 amino acids. The CDR3 DNA reads as TGTGCCAGCAGCTTCCCGGACAGGGGCTCCTACGAGCAGTACTTC. Amino acid sequence: CASSFPDRGSYEQYF.

The sample holds many counts of this clonotype. The chain recombines TRBV2 with TRBJ2-7; D unclear. V was pared by 7 bases and J by 0 bases, with 10 bases between. Germline V gives CDR1 SNHLY, CDR2 FYNNEI. The CDR3 spans 13 residues. CDR3: CASMRHLSYEQYF. The CDR3, as DNA: TGTGCCAGCATGAGGCACCTCTCCTACGAGCAGTACTTC.

The chain is built from TRBV29-1 and TRBJ1-5; tentatively, D is TRBD1 (6 bases). The CDR3 sequence is 13 residues long. V lost 7 bases, J lost 2 bases, and 12 bases lay in between. Germline CDR1 reads SQVTM; CDR2 reads ANQGSEA. In DNA, the CDR3 is TGCAGCGCAGGCCGGGGGCGCAATCAGCCCCAGCATTTT. Its translation: CSAGRGRNQPQHF.

The table lists this clonotype with many counts. The CDR3 bases are TGCAGCGTTGGGGCAGGGGACCACTATGGCTACACCTTC. Protein: CSVGAGDHYGYTF. V usage is TRBV29-1 and J usage is TRBJ1-2; perhaps TRBD1 as D (6 bases). CDR3 length: 13 amino acids. Germline lookup yields CDR1 SQVTM and CDR2 ANQGSEA. The V end lost 4 bases, the J end lost 3 bases, and 12 bases lay between the germline ends.